This paragraph reports one T cell receptor (beta chain). This entry belongs to a study of CD8 T cells in Susac syndrome. The authors carried out high-throughput sequencing of TCR beta. They applied it to CD8+ and CD4+ T cells obtained from blood. Relapsing-remitting disease, either stable or active, was present in the treatment-naive patients who were the multiple sclerosis controls. CD8+ and CD4+ T cells were negatively isolated; TEMRA cells were FACS-enriched. Reverse transcription of roughly 0.5 to 1 ug RNA was carried out with random hexamers. With immunoSEQ multiplex PCR, TCR beta CDR3 was amplified across 54 Vbeta and 13 Jbeta. TCRdb fed the immunoSEQ multiplex PCR reads into MiXCR, producing one record per CDR3 protein. The table has about 400,000 distinct CDR3 sequences, about 85% seen once; the top ten hold about 0.12%. The V gene's germline CDR1 is LNHDA and CDR2 SQIVND (reference sequence). V trimming: 1 base; J trimming: 0 bases; junction bases outside the gene matches: 4. The CDR3 extends over 18 amino acids.

The origin of this receptor is a human donor with multiple sclerosis. The sample comprised CD8+ T cells from PBMCs. The chain links TRBV19 to TRBJ2-3, with 13 bases that match TRBD2. This CDR3 reads CASSIGLAGGHSTDTQYF. Here the CDR3 DNA reads TGTGCCAGTAGTATAGGACTAGCGGGGGGCCATAGCACAGATACGCAGTATTTT.